The rows below give T cell receptor beta chains drawn from one sample of a study of blood T cell repertoires in COVID-19. Data came from immunoSEQ multiplex PCR; TCRdb stores just in-frame clones and leaves some out. The sample consists of 120,000 to 150,000 clones, 70% to 90% of them appearing once. Sequencing used peripheral blood. These receptor sequences come from a man between 45 and 60 years old with acute or convalescent COVID-19. CDR3s include the opening cysteine and the closing phenylalanine or tryptophan. D genes are given only for firm matches. Rows give clone size only sometimes, using once, few, many, or a class for an expanded clone.

clone size,J gene,D gene,V gene,CDR3 protein,CDR3 DNA
NA,TRBJ1-3,NA,TRBV7-9,CASSPSGGNTIYF,TGTGCCAGCAGCCCCTCAGGTGGAAACACCATATATTTT
NA,TRBJ1-1,TRBD1,TRBV6-5,CASSFGGYRGGEAFF,TGTGCCAGCAGTTTCGGAGGCTACAGGGGGGGTGAAGCTTTCTTT
NA,TRBJ2-1,TRBD1,TRBV18,CASSPSGTGALNEQFF,TGTGCCAGCTCACCGTCCGGGACAGGGGCCCTCAATGAGCAGTTCTTC
NA,TRBJ1-1,TRBD1,TRBV11-2,CASSSQTGRNTEAFF,TGTGCCAGCAGCTCCCAGACAGGGCGGAACACTGAAGCTTTCTTT
NA,TRBJ2-2,TRBD1,TRBV7-9,CASSFPETGAGELFF,TGTGCCAGCAGCTTCCCCGAGACAGGGGCCGGGGAGCTGTTTTTT
NA,TRBJ2-7,TRBD1,TRBV5-4,CASSLSTGASSYEQYF,TGTGCCAGCAGCCTATCGACAGGGGCCAGCTCCTACGAGCAGTACTTC
NA,TRBJ1-6,NA,TRBV19,CASAAGGGKNSPLHF,TGTGCCAGTGCGGCCGGGGGGGGAAAAAATTCACCCCTCCACTTT
NA,TRBJ2-4,NA,TRBV5-1,CASSLEGSRNIQYF,TGCGCCAGCAGCTTGGAGGGGTCCAGAAACATTCAGTACTTC
NA,TRBJ1-3,NA,TRBV27,CASSLSGPGLGNTIYF,TGTGCCAGCAGTTTATCCGGGCCGGGACTCGGAAACACCATATATTTT
NA,TRBJ2-5,NA,TRBV11-2,CASSLLVGATETQYF,TGTGCCAGCAGCTTACTTGTGGGGGCGACAGAGACCCAGTACTTC
NA,TRBJ2-1,NA,TRBV27,CASSKTGVQSSYNEQFF,TGTGCCAGCAGTAAGACGGGGGTACAAAGCTCCTACAATGAGCAGTTCTTC
NA,TRBJ1-3,TRBD1,TRBV6-5,CASSSTGLGNTIYF,TGTGCCAGCAGTTCGACAGGGCTTGGAAACACCATATATTTT
NA,TRBJ2-1,TRBD2,TRBV5-4,CASSLGEGRGNEQFF,TGTGCCAGCAGCTTAGGGGAGGGCCGAGGCAATGAGCAGTTCTTC
NA,TRBJ1-5,NA,TRBV2,CAIGGDQPQHF,TGTGCCATCGGAGGGGATCAGCCCCAGCATTTT
NA,TRBJ2-4,TRBD1,TRBV10-2,CASKQGGDIQYF,TGCGCCAGCAAACAGGGGGGAGACATTCAGTACTTC
NA,TRBJ2-7,TRBD1,TRBV19,CASGQGHEQYF,TGTGCCAGTGGACAGGGCCACGAGCAGTACTTC
NA,TRBJ2-7,NA,TRBV21-1,CASSKGDRGREQYF,TGTGCCAGCAGCAAAGGGGACAGGGGGCGCGAGCAGTACTTC
NA,TRBJ2-2,NA,TRBV2,CATRAVNTGELFF,TGTGCCACCAGGGCGGTGAACACCGGGGAGCTGTTTTTT
NA,TRBJ1-5,NA,TRBV5-5,CASSLGGEGGQPQHF,TGTGCCAGCAGCTTGGGGGGCGAAGGGGGTCAGCCCCAGCATTTT
NA,TRBJ1-2,NA,TRBV3-1/TRBV3-2,CASSQVGAPNYGYTF,TGTGCCAGCAGCCAAGTTGGGGCACCTAACTATGGCTACACCTTC
NA,TRBJ1-5,NA,TRBV5-1,CASSQQGGGQPQHF,TGCGCCAGCAGCCAACAGGGAGGGGGTCAGCCCCAGCATTTT
few,TRBJ1-2,NA,TRBV3-1/TRBV3-2,CASSQASYGYTF,TGTGCCAGCAGCCAAGCGAGCTATGGCTACACCTTC
NA,TRBJ1-1,NA,TRBV20-1,CSAVRAEAFF,TGCAGTGCCGTGCGGGCTGAAGCTTTCTTT
NA,TRBJ1-1,NA,TRBV9,CASSPLYKNTEAFF,TGTGCCAGCAGCCCTCTTTATAAGAACACTGAAGCTTTCTTT
NA,TRBJ2-1,TRBD2,TRBV27,CASSFKASGTSSYNEQFF,TGTGCCAGCAGTTTCAAGGCTAGCGGGACGAGCTCCTACAATGAGCAGTTCTTC
NA,TRBJ1-1,NA,TRBV11-2,CASSYQNTEAFF,TGTGCCAGCAGCTATCAAAACACTGAAGCTTTCTTT
few,TRBJ2-1,NA,TRBV11-3,CASSLTRYNEQFF,TGTGCCAGCAGCTTGACTAGGTACAATGAGCAGTTCTTC
NA,TRBJ1-2,TRBD1,TRBV3-1/TRBV3-2,CASSQEGQVF,TGTGCCAGCAGCCAAGAGGGACAGGTCTTC
NA,TRBJ1-2,TRBD1,TRBV4-1,CASSQEGQGYYGYTF,TGCGCCAGCAGCCAGGAGGGACAGGGGTACTATGGCTACACCTTC